This T cell receptor beta chain stems from a study of T cells in women clearing cervical HPV infection. Across the whole study: Cases were women with histologically confirmed HPV16-related CIN3 or worse, including a couple of invasive cancers. Controls gave blood once infection was undetectable; cases at lesion identification. Case blood was drawn a median about 23 weeks after lesion detection.

Profiling relied on immunoSEQ multiplex PCR, and the TCRdb table lists in-frame clones only, not all of them. Its clone listing holds 30,000 to 35,000 clones. Findings and limits, study-wide: Timing of associations relative to infection is unclear; T-cell subsets were not isolated.

On this clone itself: The target antigen is unknown. The read terminates 3 residues ahead of where the CDR3 ends, so the germline J gene completes it. The same CDR3 arises from other DNA sequences in this sample as well.

The CDR3 runs to 15 residues. V was pared by 8 bases and J by 4 bases, with 18 bases between. Germline CDR1 is LNHDA and CDR2 is SQIVND (reference sequence). The rearrangement joins TRBV19 to TRBJ1-3, with a weak D call TRBD1 (5 bases). The sequence derives from a woman between 18 and 70 years old with a cervical HPV16 infection that either progressed to CIN3+ or cleared (not recorded which). Sequencing was done on a sample of blood buffy coat. CDR3 protein: CASFSGLLAGNTIYF. CDR3 DNA, as far as it was read: TGTGCCAGTTTTTCAGGGCTACTAGCCGGAAACACC.